The 16 T cell receptor beta chains given below trace back to one sample, sequenced in a study of identical twins (dated by TCRdb to the mid-2010s). Receptors were amplified or captured by 5' RACE. For sequencing, an Illumina HiSeq 2000 was employed. In TCRdb, the public reads were trimmed at Q25 with fastp and aligned with MiXCR, with productive beta chains retained. When rows share a CDR3 protein, they turn into one entry using the most common DNA and genes. The sample includes 300,000 to 400,000 distinct CDR3 sequences, with about 9% observed a single time. 8.5% to 10% of the sample is in the top ten clones. The sequenced material came from naive T cells sorted from blood. The cell subset or site label corresponds to: cells isolated with a human naive T-cell isolation kit. The receptors were sampled from a woman between 50 and 59 years old in good health.

This clonotype was counted many times. The V call is TRBV5-1, the J call TRBJ1-4; no definite D call. From germline, CDR1 is SGHRS and CDR2 YFSETQ. Trimming shortened V by 2 bases and J by 8 bases, and 7 bases separated the two germline ends. CDR3 length: 12 residues. In DNA form, the CDR3 reads TGCGCCAGCAGCTTAAATACCGAAAAACTGTTTTTT. Its protein is CASSLNTEKLFF.

This clonotype occurred many times. The J gene is TRBJ2-1, the V gene TRBV5-1; possible D gene TRBD2, 5 bases. This CDR3 has 13 amino acids. Trimming took off 0 bases at V and 9 bases at J, with 10 bases between the two ends. Germline V gene sequence: CDR1 SGHRS, CDR2 YFSETQ. The CDR3 DNA sequence: TGCGCCAGCAGCTTGGGCCTAGCAAGTGAGCAGTTCTTC. Its protein is CASSLGLASEQFF.

This clonotype was recorded many times. This chain links TRBV5-1 with TRBJ1-1; D not certain. The length of the CDR3 is 13 residues. The germline V gene has CDR1 SGHRS and CDR2 YFSETQ. The germline V and J ends were trimmed by 2 bases and 6 bases, with 11 bases remaining between them. CDR3 region: CASSFGNRAEAFF. CDR3 coding DNA: TGCGCCAGCAGCTTCGGGAATAGGGCTGAAGCTTTCTTT. Full variable domain (rest looked up from reference TRBV5-1 and TRBJ1-1): KAGVTQTPRYLIKTRGQQVTLSCSPISGHRSVSWYQQTPGQGLQFLFEYFSETQRNKGNFPGRFSGRQFSNSRSEMNVSTLELGDSALYLCASSFGNRAEAFFGQGTRLTVV.

The CDR3 here is CASSHAEGAGSGNTIYF. CDR3 in DNA: TGCGCCAGCAGCCATGCCGAGGGGGCAGGGTCTGGAAACACCATATATTTT. The chain is built from TRBV4-1 and TRBJ1-3; TRBD1 aligns across 7 bases. The J segment lost 1 base and the V segment lost 3 bases, leaving 9 bases of the junction unmatched. Per germline, CDR1 MGHRA and CDR2 YSYEKL. The length of the CDR3 is 17 residues.

J is TRBJ2-1 and V is TRBV29-1, with 10 bases matching TRBD2. The CDR3 totals 19 residues. Germline V lookup: CDR1 SQVTM, CDR2 ANQGSEA. Trimming removed 1 base from V and 2 bases from J; junction bases left unmatched: 14. CDR3 region: CSVEGTSGKDGRTYNEQFF. CDR3 nucleotide sequence: TGCAGCGTTGAAGGGACTAGCGGAAAGGACGGACGGACCTACAATGAGCAGTTCTTC.

This clonotype occurred a few times. The chain uses TRBV25-1 and TRBJ1-1; D not certain. Trimming took off 7 bases at V and 3 bases at J, with 12 bases between the two ends. This CDR3 is 13 amino acids long. Germline V gene sequence: CDR1 MGHDK, CDR2 SYGVNS. The DNA for the CDR3 is TGTGCCAGCATTCGGGGTTGGGACACTGAAGCTTTCTTT. Translating gives CASIRGWDTEAFF.

This clonotype was seen a handful of times. The rearrangement joins TRBV6-5 to TRBJ1-2; perhaps TRBD1 as D (6 bases). This CDR3 region has 12 residues. Trimming cost V 6 bases and J 7 bases, with 12 bases left between them. From germline, CDR1 is MNHEY and CDR2 SVGAGI. The CDR3 is CASRSTGFGYTF. CDR3 bases: TGTGCCAGCAGAAGCACAGGGTTTGGCTACACCTTC.

The chain combines TRBV5-1 with TRBJ2-7; TRBD2 aligns across 15 bases. The V gene's germline CDR1 is SGHRS and CDR2 YFSETQ. This CDR3 comprises 16 residues. Trimming cost V 4 bases and J 5 bases; bases outside gene matches: 7. DNA for the CDR3: TGCGCCAGCAGCCTGGGACTAGCGGGAGGAACCGACGAGCAGTACTTC. Translating gives CASSLGLAGGTDEQYF.

J is TRBJ2-1 and V is TRBV12-3 or TRBV12-4, with 12 bases that match TRBD2. The CDR3 extends over 18 amino acids. V lost 4 bases, J lost 4 bases, and 11 bases stayed unmatched. The CDR3 coding sequence is TGTGCCAGCAGTTCAGACTCCGCACTAGCGGGAGGTTACAATGAGCAGTTCTTC. This codes for CASSSDSALAGGYNEQFF.

The chain links TRBV7-9 to TRBJ2-1; 7 nucleotides line up with TRBD2. Trimming cost V 5 bases and J 6 bases; bases outside gene matches: 7. The germline V gene encodes CDR1 SEHNR and CDR2 FQNEAQ (reference sequence). The CDR3 spans 14 residues. The CDR3 sequence: CASSPIAGVNEQFF. The CDR3, as DNA: TGTGCCAGCAGCCCTATCGCGGGGGTCAATGAGCAGTTCTTC.

This clonotype was seen at least ten times. V usage is TRBV12-3 or TRBV12-4 and J usage is TRBJ1-1; the D is unclear. Trimming removed 6 bases at V and 11 bases at J, with 10 bases between. This CDR3 is 10 amino acids long. In DNA form, the CDR3 reads TGTGCCAGCAGAGAATTTAAGGCTTTCTTT. Translating gives CASREFKAFF.

The table lists this clonotype with many counts. This chain links TRBV4-1 with TRBJ2-2; no clear D gene. The CDR3 loop spans 14 amino acids. In germline, CDR1 is MGHRA, CDR2 YSYEKL. V lost 3 bases, J lost 6 bases, and 11 bases lay in between. CDR3 nucleotides: TGCGCCAGCAGCCACACCAGATTCTCCGGGGAGCTGTTTTTT. As protein: CASSHTRFSGELFF.

CDR3 protein: CASSGTKFNEQFF. CDR3 coding DNA: TGTGCCAGCAGCGGAACAAAATTTAATGAGCAGTTCTTC. This rearrangement joins TRBV12-3 or TRBV12-4 to TRBJ2-1; no reliable D call. This CDR3 spans 13 amino acids. Trimming cost V 6 bases and J 7 bases, with 13 bases left between them.

This clonotype was counted between two and nine times. This chain joins TRBV24-1 and TRBJ2-5; no reliable D call. The V end lost 3 bases, the J end lost 1 base, and 14 bases lay between the germline ends. Germline CDR1 KGHDR, CDR2 SFDVKD. The length of the CDR3 is 16 residues. The CDR3 loop reads CATSDQNVGVQETQYF. DNA of the CDR3: TGTGCCACCAGTGATCAGAACGTTGGAGTCCAAGAGACCCAGTACTTC.

There are many counts of this clonotype. The chain has TRBV7-9 and TRBJ2-5; the D gene is possibly TRBD2 (6 bases). The V end was cut by 6 bases, the J end by 4 bases, with 12 bases between. Germline V gives CDR1 SEHNR, CDR2 FQNEAQ (reference sequence). The CDR3 length is 13 residues. The CDR3 region is CASSLLGGETQYF. As DNA, the CDR3 is TGTGCCAGCAGTTTATTGGGGGGAGAGACCCAGTACTTC.

This clonotype was observed a few times. The chain recombines TRBV6-2 or TRBV6-3 with TRBJ1-1; no reliable D call. V dropped 4 bases and J dropped 2 bases, with 17 bases sitting between them. Looked up from germline, CDR1 is MNHEY and CDR2 is SVGEGT. The CDR3 has 16 amino acids. In DNA form, the CDR3 reads TGTGCCAGCAGTTCCCGGAAACCGGGCTTCAACACTGAAGCTTTCTTT. It codes for CASSSRKPGFNTEAFF.